This T cell receptor (beta chain) was captured by sequencing in a study of blood T cell repertoires in COVID-19. Across the study: Italy, Spain and the United States were the sources of the convalescent and acute COVID-19 samples. In each case, the material was cDNA or gDNA derived from T cells, B-cell-depleted T cells, or PBMCs.

This clone was counted between two and nine times. In the original workflow: Reference gene primer amplification gave estimated nucleated cell counts. Libraries were prepared by immunoSEQ multiplex PCR; TCRdb keeps only in-frame clonotypes and omits some of them. Clone size and the V and J calls come from that table; the DNA yielded D and trimming. The repertoire holds fewer than 250,000 clones, about 88% seen once, with more than 4.5% in the top ten. The CDR3 sequence is 16 residues long. V dropped 2 bases and J dropped 0 bases, with 11 bases sitting between them. Germline CDR1 is SGHTA and CDR2 is FQGTGA.

V usage is TRBV7-3 and J usage is TRBJ1-3; tentatively, D is TRBD1 (5 bases). This clonotype was obtained from a woman aged 40 to 50 with acute or convalescent COVID-19. Sequencing was carried out using peripheral blood. The CDR3 DNA reads TGTGCCAGCAGCTTAGGGGCCGTAAGCTCTGGAAACACCATATATTTT. Protein product: CASSLGAVSSGNTIYF. The full variable domain, completed using reference TRBV7-3 and TRBJ1-3, is GAGVSQTPSNKVTEKGKYVELRCDPISGHTALYWYRQSLGQGPEFLIYFQGTGAADDSGLPNDRFFAVRPEGSVSTLKIQRTERGDSAVYLCASSLGAVSSGNTIYFGEGSWLTVV.